These 20 T cell receptor beta chains were sequenced from one sample in a study of blood T cells in healthy people across ages. A J-beta primer mix and a sample-barcoded 5' primer were used in a second PCR of about 7 to 12 cycles. Via MiXCR, TCRdb re-called the 5' RACE reads, giving one row per CDR3 protein. Here the sample spans hundreds of thousands of distinct CDR3 sequences, roughly 20% being singletons. Sequencing input: blood. All receptors derive from a man between 65 and 80 years old in good health.

This clonotype was seen only a few times. The V call is TRBV28, the J call TRBJ2-7, with a possible D match to TRBD1 (6 bases). V lost 6 bases and J lost 2, with 14 bases in between. Germline V gene lookup returns CDR1 MDHEN and CDR2 SYDVKM. The CDR3 has 14 amino acids. CDR3 sequence: CASRRSGATYEQYF. The CDR3 DNA follows: TGTGCCAGCAGAAGGTCAGGGGCCACCTACGAGCAGTACTTC.

Turning to this clonotype: Sequence at one end of the junction differs from germline and may be a read error. The chain has TRBV15 and TRBJ2-5; tentatively, D is TRBD1 (6 bases). The J call is uncertain, as TRBJ2-1 better fits the DNA end. Germline values: CDR1 LNHNV, CDR2 YYDKDF (reference sequence). The CDR3 has 14 amino acids. CDR3 in amino acids: CAASRDPGANEQFF. In nucleotides, the CDR3 is TGTGCCGCCAGCAGAGATCCAGGGGCGAATGAGCAGTTCTTC.

The genes are TRBV29-1 and TRBJ1-1, with D perhaps matching TRBD1 (5 bases). CDR3 length: 11 amino acids. Germline CDR1 is SQVTM and CDR2 is ANQGSEA. CDR3 coding DNA: TGCGGCGCTAGGGGCAGCACTGAAGCTTTCTTT. It encodes CGARGSTEAFF.

The chain joins TRBV15 to TRBJ2-5; D is undetermined. Trimming removed 5 bases from V and 5 bases from J, with 6 bases in between. There are 11 residues in the CDR3. Germline values: CDR1 LNHNV, CDR2 YYDKDF (reference sequence). CDR3 sequence: CATSAWETQYF. DNA of the CDR3: TGTGCCACCAGCGCATGGGAGACCCAGTACTTC.

This clonotype showed up just a few times. V and J are TRBV3-1 and TRBJ2-1; D not certain. Germline CDR1 reads LGHDT; CDR2 reads YNNKEL (reference sequence). This CDR3 is built from 16 residues. Trimming left V 0 bases short and J 4 bases short, with 13 bases between. The CDR3 sequence: CASSQDNGLWYNEQFF. CDR3 DNA: TGTGCCAGCAGCCAAGATAACGGGCTTTGGTACAATGAGCAGTTCTTC.

The chain links TRBV6-2 or TRBV6-3 to TRBJ1-1, with no clear D. The germline V and J ends were trimmed by 2 bases and 5 bases, with 9 bases remaining between them. Germline CDR1 MNHEY, CDR2 SVGEGT. The CDR3 is made up of 13 amino acids. CDR3 amino acids: CASSYRLETEAFF. CDR3 DNA sequence: TGTGCCAGCAGTTACCGTTTGGAAACTGAAGCTTTCTTT.

This chain uses TRBV11-2 with TRBJ2-5; 14 positions match TRBD2. The J call may be faulty, since TRBJ2-1 better matches the DNA end. CDR3 length: 16 amino acids. Germline V CDR1 and CDR2: SGHAT, FQNNGV. CDR3 sequence: CASSLGTSGRMDEQFF. The CDR3, as DNA: TGTGCCAGCAGCTTAGGGACTAGCGGGAGGATGGATGAGCAGTTCTTC.

The genes are TRBV20-1 and TRBJ2-3, with D perhaps TRBD2 (5 bases). Between the trimmed V and J ends, which lost 5 bases and 0 bases, there was a span of 15 bases. CDR1 and CDR2 (germline): DFQATT, SNEGSKA (reference sequence). The CDR3 totals 15 residues. CDR3 region: CSAAATTSSTDTQYF. The CDR3 DNA reads as TGCAGTGCTGCCGCGACTACCTCTAGCACAGATACGCAGTATTTT.

The V gene is TRBV12-3 or TRBV12-4, the J gene TRBJ2-7; a weak D match, TRBD1 (6 bases). Trimming took off 1 base at V and 3 bases at J, with 10 bases between the two ends. The length of the CDR3 is 14 residues. As DNA, the CDR3 is TGTGCCAGCAGTTTAGTCCCAGGGGACTACGAGCAGTACTTC. Amino acid sequence: CASSLVPGDYEQYF.

The CDR3 DNA reads TGTGCCAGCAGTGGCCGCTGGCTTGGGAGAAGCACAGATACGCAGTATTTT. It translates to CASSGRWLGRSTDTQYF. This chain connects TRBV6-6 to TRBJ2-3, with D possibly TRBD2 on 5 matching bases. Germline assignment: CDR1 MNHNY and CDR2 SVGAGI (reference sequence). The CDR3 is 17 residues long. V dropped 5 bases and J dropped 0 bases, with 18 bases sitting between them.

This clonotype was seen more than once but under ten times. The chain has TRBV5-1 and TRBJ2-5; maybe TRBD2 (6 bases). The tail of the sequence fits TRBJ2-7 better, so the J call may be wrong. This CDR3 contains 15 residues. The germline V gene has CDR1 SGHRS and CDR2 YFSETQ. In DNA, the CDR3 is TGCGCCAGCAGCTTGGACGGGACTCCCTCCTACGAGCAGTACTTC. This gives the protein CASSLDGTPSYEQYF.

This clonotype showed up just a few times. The chain joins TRBV9 to TRBJ2-2, with 10 bases aligning to TRBD2. This CDR3 has 16 residues. Germline assignment: CDR1 SGDLS and CDR2 YYNGEE. Trimming took 3 bases from V and 5 from J; bases not matched to a gene: 7. The DNA for the CDR3 is TGTGCCAGCAGCGCTAGAGCGGGAGGGCCTACCGGGGAGCTGTTTTTT. Amino acid sequence: CASSARAGGPTGELFF. Variable domain in full (rest from reference TRBV9 and TRBJ2-2): DSGVTQTPKHLITATGQRVTLRCSPRSGDLSVYWYQQSLDQGLQFLIQYYNGEERAKGNILERFSAQQFPDLHSELNLSSLELGDSALYFCASSARAGGPTGELFFGEGSRLTVL.

This chain links TRBV6-2 or TRBV6-3 with TRBJ2-5, with TRBD2 identical over 9 bases. Germline CDR1 and CDR2: MNHEY and SVGEGT. The CDR3 loop spans 16 amino acids. The J segment lost 5 bases and the V segment lost 4 bases, leaving 11 bases of the junction unmatched. CDR3 in DNA: TGTGCCAGCAGTTCCCTGACTAGCGGAACGATGGAGACCCAGTACTTC. It yields the protein CASSSLTSGTMETQYF.

V is TRBV5-1 and J is TRBJ2-2; 10 bases agree with TRBD1. CDR1 is SGHRS, CDR2 YFSETQ, per germline. V lost 4 bases to trimming and J lost 4 bases; unmatched junction nucleotides: 7. The CDR3 spans 16 residues. The CDR3 region is CASSPGQGPLTGELFF. The CDR3 DNA reads TGCGCCAGCAGCCCGGGACAGGGGCCACTCACCGGGGAGCTGTTTTTT.

This clonotype was recorded at least ten times. CDR3 residues: CASSQDAGNIQYF. CDR3 coding DNA: TGTGCCAGCAGCCAAGATGCAGGGAACATTCAGTACTTC. This chain connects TRBV3-1 to TRBJ2-4; a weak D match, TRBD1 (5 bases). CDR3 size: 13 residues. Trimming pared 0 bases from V and 7 bases from J, leaving 7 bases between. Germline V gene lookup returns CDR1 LGHDT and CDR2 YNNKEL (reference sequence). Variable domain in full (rest from reference TRBV3-1 and TRBJ2-4): DTAVSQTPKYLVTQMGNDKSIKCEQNLGHDTMYWYKQDSKKFLKIMFSYNNKELIINETVPNRFSPKSPDKAHLNLHINSLELGDSAVYFCASSQDAGNIQYFGAGTRLSVL.

As to this clonotype: The conserved final phenylalanine or tryptophan is absent from the CDR3, which likely points to a read error. The chain employs TRBV20-1 and TRBJ1-2, with D perhaps matching TRBD1 (6 bases). The CDR3 sequence is 15 residues long. V lost 6 bases and J 0 bases, leaving 17 bases between the germline ends. Germline-derived CDR1 and CDR2 are DFQATT and SNEGSKA (reference sequence). The CDR3 region has the DNA TGCAGTGCAACGCCAGAGGACAGATCTAACTATGGCTACACCCTC. Translation: CSATPEDRSNYGYTL.

The chain carries TRBV4-1 and TRBJ2-1; D not certain. The V end lost 5 bases, the J end lost 9 bases, and 14 bases lay between the germline ends. Germline CDR1 reads MGHRA; CDR2 reads YSYEKL. The CDR3 is 13 amino acids. CDR3 sequence reads: CASSYGPRREQFF. In DNA form, the CDR3 reads TGCGCCAGCAGCTACGGACCGCGGCGTGAGCAGTTCTTC.

This clonotype was picked up a small number of times. The V and J genes are TRBV5-6 and TRBJ2-7, with TRBD1 matching 10 bases. There are 17 residues in the CDR3. V lost 4 bases to trimming and J lost 0 bases; unmatched junction nucleotides: 10. Per the germline V gene, CDR1 is SGHDT and CDR2 is YYEEEE. The CDR3 loop reads CASSPGLRTGGSYEQYF. The CDR3 DNA is TGTGCCAGCAGCCCCGGCCTCCGGACAGGGGGCTCCTACGAGCAGTACTTC. The full variable domain, in which reference TRBV5-6 and TRBJ2-7 provide the parts outside the CDR3, is DAGVTQSPTHLIKTRGQQVTLRCSPKSGHDTVSWYQQALGQGPQFIFQYYEEEERQRGNFPDRFSGHQFPNYSSELNVNALLLGDSALYLCASSPGLRTGGSYEQYFGPGTRLTVT.

CDR3: CASSPGLVRTYNEQFF. Written as DNA, the CDR3 is TGTGCCAGCAGCCCAGGACTAGTTAGGACCTACAATGAGCAGTTCTTC. This chain connects TRBV7-2 to TRBJ2-5, with 7 bases that match TRBD2. With the DNA end fitting TRBJ2-1 better, the J assignment may be wrong. CDR3 length equals 16 residues. The germline CDR1 and CDR2 sequences are SGHTA and FQGNSA.

The chain carries TRBV29-1 and TRBJ1-1; 9 bases are a match to TRBD1. This CDR3 spans 13 amino acids. The trim removed 6 bases at V and 5 bases at J, leaving 7 bases unmatched. Per the germline V gene, CDR1 is SQVTM and CDR2 is ANQGSEA. In DNA, the CDR3 is TGCAGCGTGACTGGACAGGGGAGAACTGAAGCTTTCTTT. Translation: CSVTGQGRTEAFF.